The clone carrying this T cell receptor (beta chain) has ten or more counts. The antigen remains undetermined. The entry originates in a study of human T cells and chemical hapten exposure. Study-wide points: Controls formed significantly fewer large CDR3 similarity clusters than expanded TCRs did. No change in TCRs above 1 in 1000 frequency was produced by DPC sensitization.

Individual cDNA molecules in this library carried unique molecular identifiers. TCRdb passed the RACE reads through MiXCR, listing each CDR3 protein once. Among fewer than 500,000 distinct CDR3 sequences listed, more than 4.5% were seen once. The CDR3 length is 16 residues. Germline V CDR1 and CDR2: SEHNR, FQNEAQ (reference sequence). V was clipped by 5 bases and J by 1 base; unmatched bases: 8. Time point noted: patch test 1, 2 weeks after DPC sensitization. Treatment reported: therapeutic diphenylcyclopropenone sensitization with weekly scalp DPC. Someone pulled total RNA out of unfractionated whole blood.

The TCR comes from a woman between 50 and 59 years old with alopecia areata. Some clones in this sample may be carry-over from other donors' samples. The rearrangement joins TRBV7-9 to TRBJ1-2; 9 bases align to TRBD1. Here the sequenced sample was whole blood, taken in connection with sensitization to the hapten diphenylcyclopropenone (DPC). The CDR3 loop reads CASSPRQGGINYGYTF. As DNA, the CDR3 is TGTGCCAGCAGCCCCCGACAGGGGGGAATTAACTATGGCTACACCTTC.